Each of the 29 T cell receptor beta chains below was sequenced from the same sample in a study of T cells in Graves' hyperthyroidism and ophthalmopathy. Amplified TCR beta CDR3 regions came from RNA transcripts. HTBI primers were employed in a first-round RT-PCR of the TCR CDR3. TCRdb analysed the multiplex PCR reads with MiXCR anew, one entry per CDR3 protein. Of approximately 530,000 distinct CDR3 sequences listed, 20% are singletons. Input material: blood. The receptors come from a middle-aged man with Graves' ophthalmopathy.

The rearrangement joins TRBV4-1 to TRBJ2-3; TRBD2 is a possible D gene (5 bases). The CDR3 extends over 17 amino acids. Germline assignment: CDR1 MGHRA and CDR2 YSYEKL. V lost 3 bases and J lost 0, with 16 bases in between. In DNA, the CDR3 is TGCGCCAGCAGCCAGAGGGTTGGGGTTACTAGCACAGATACGCAGTATTTT. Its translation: CASSQRVGVTSTDTQYF.

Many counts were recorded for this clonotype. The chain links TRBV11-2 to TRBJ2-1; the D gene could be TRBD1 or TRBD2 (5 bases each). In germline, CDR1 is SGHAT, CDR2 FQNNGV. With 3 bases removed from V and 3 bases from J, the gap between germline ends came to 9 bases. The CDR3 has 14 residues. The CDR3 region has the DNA TGTGCCAGCAGCTTGATGGGGGTCTACAATGAGCAGTTCTTC. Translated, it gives CASSLMGVYNEQFF.

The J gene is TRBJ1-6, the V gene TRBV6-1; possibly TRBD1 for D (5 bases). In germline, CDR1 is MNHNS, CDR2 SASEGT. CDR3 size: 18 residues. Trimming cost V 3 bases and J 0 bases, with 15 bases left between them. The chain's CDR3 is CASSDSGTPSSYNSPLHF. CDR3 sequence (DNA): TGTGCCAGCAGTGATTCCGGGACTCCAAGCTCCTATAATTCACCCCTCCACTTT.

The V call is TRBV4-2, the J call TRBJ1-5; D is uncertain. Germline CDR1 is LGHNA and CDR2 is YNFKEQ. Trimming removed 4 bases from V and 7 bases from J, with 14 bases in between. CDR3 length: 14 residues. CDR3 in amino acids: CASSPRTVEQPQHF. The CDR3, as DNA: TGTGCCAGCAGCCCAAGAACCGTAGAGCAGCCCCAGCATTTT.

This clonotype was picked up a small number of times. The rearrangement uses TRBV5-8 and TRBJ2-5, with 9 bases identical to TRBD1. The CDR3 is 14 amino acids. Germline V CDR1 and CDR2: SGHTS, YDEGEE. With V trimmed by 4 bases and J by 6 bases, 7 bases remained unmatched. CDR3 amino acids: CASSLGQGGQTQYF. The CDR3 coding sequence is TGTGCCAGCAGCCTGGGACAGGGCGGGCAGACCCAGTACTTC.

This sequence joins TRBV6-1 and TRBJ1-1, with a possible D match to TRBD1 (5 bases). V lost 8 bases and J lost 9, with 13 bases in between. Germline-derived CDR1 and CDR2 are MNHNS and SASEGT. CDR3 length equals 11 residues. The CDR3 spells CASPKEGKAFF. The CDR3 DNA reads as TGTGCCAGCCCTAAGGAGGGGAAAGCTTTCTTT.

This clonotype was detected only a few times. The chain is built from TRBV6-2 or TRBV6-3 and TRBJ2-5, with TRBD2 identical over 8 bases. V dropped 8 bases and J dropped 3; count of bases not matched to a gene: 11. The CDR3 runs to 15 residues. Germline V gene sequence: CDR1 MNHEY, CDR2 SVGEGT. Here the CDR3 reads CASGTRLALEETQYF. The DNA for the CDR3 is TGTGCCAGCGGCACCCGACTAGCGTTAGAAGAGACCCAGTACTTC.

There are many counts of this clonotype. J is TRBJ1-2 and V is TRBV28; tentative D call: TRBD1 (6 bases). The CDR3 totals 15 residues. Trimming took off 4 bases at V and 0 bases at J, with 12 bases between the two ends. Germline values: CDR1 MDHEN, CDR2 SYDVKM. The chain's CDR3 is CASSSPDRPNYGYTF. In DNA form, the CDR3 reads TGTGCCAGCAGTTCTCCGGACAGACCTAACTATGGCTACACCTTC.

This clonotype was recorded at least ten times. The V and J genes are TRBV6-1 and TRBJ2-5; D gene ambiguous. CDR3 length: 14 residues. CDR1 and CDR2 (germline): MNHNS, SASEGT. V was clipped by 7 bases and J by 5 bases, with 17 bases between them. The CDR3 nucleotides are TGTGCCAGCATTTCCGACTTCGGGCGGGAGACCCAGTACTTC. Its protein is CASISDFGRETQYF.

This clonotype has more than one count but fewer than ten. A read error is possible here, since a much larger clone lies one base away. The CDR3 bases are TGTGCCAGCAGTTTTTGGTCTAGCACAGATACGCAGTATTTT. Its translation is CASSFWSSTDTQYF. V is TRBV27 and J is TRBJ2-3; D gene ambiguous. CDR1 and CDR2 (germline): MNHEY, SMNVEV (reference sequence). The CDR3 consists of 14 residues. V was trimmed by 3 bases and J by 0 bases, leaving 7 bases between them.

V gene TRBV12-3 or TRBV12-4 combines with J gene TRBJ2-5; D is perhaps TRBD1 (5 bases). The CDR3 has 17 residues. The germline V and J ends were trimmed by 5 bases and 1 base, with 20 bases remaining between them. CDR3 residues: CASSLSQALPSQETQYF. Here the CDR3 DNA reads TGTGCCAGCAGTCTATCACAGGCACTCCCATCCCAAGAGACCCAGTACTTC.

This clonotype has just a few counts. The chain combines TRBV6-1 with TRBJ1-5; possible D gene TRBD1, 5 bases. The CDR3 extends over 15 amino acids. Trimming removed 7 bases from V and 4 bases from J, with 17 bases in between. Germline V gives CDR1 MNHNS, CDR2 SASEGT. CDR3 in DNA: TGTGCCAGCACCTCCTCTCAGGGTCGGAATCAGCCCCAGCATTTT. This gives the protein CASTSSQGRNQPQHF.

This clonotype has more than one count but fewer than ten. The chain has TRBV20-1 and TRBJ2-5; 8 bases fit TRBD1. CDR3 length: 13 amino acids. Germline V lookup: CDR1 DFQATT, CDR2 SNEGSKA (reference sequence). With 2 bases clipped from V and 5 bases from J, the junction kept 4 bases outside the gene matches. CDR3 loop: CSARTTGGETQYF. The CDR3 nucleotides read TGCAGTGCTAGAACCACAGGGGGTGAGACCCAGTACTTC.

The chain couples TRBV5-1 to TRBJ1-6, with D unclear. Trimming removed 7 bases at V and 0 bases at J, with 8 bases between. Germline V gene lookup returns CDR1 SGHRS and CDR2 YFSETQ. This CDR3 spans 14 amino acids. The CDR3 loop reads CASSGSSYNSPLHF. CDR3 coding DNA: TGCGCCAGCTCAGGTAGCTCCTATAATTCACCCCTCCACTTT.

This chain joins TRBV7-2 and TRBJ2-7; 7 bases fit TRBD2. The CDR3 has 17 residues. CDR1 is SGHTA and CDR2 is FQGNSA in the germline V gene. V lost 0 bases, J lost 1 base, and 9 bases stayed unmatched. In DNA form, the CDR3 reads TGTGCCAGCAGCTTAGCGCACACCGGGAGGCTGTCCTACGAGCAGTACTTC. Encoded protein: CASSLAHTGRLSYEQYF.

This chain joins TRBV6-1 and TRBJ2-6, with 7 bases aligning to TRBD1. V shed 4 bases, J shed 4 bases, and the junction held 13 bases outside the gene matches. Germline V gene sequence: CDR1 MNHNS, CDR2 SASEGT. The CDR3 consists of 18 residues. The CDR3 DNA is TGTGCCAGCAGTGCCTTGACAGGGTTGGGATCCGGGGCCAACGTCCTGACTTTC. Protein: CASSALTGLGSGANVLTF.

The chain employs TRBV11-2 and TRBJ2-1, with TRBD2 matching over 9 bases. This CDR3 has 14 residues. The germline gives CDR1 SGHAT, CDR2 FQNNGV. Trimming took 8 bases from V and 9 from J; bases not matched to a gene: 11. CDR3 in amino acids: CASGASGNSREQFF. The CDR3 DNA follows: TGTGCCAGCGGAGCTAGCGGGAACAGTCGTGAGCAGTTCTTC.

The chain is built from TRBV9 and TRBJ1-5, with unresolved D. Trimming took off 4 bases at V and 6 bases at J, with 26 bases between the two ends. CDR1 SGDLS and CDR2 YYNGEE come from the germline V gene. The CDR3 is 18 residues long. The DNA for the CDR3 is TGTGCCAGCAGCACCCATCCGATGGGCCCCCCAGTTACTCAGCCCCAGCATTTT. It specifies CASSTHPMGPPVTQPQHF.

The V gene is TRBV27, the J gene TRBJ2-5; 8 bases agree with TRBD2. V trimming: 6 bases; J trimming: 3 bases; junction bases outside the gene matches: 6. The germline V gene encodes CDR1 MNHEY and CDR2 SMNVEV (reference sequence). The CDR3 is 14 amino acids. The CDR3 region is CASRPQAGEETQYF. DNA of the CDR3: TGTGCCAGCAGGCCACAAGCGGGGGAAGAGACCCAGTACTTC.

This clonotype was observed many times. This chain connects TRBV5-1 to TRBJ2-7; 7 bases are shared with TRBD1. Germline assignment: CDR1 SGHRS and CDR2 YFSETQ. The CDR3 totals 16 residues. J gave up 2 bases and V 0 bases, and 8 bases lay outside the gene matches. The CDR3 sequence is CASSLEVVGQTYEQYF. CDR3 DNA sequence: TGCGCCAGCAGCTTGGAAGTCGTGGGACAGACCTACGAGCAGTACTTC.

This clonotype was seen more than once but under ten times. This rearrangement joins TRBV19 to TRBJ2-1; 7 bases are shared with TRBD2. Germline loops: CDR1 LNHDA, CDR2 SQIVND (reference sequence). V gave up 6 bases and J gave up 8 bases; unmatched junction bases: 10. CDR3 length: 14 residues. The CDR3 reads CASRETSPNDEQFF. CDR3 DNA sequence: TGTGCCAGTAGGGAGACTAGCCCCAACGATGAGCAGTTCTTC. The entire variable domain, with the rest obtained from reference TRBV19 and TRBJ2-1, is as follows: DGGITQSPKYLFRKEGQNVTLSCEQNLNHDAMYWYRQDPGQGLRLIYYSQIVNDFQKGDIAEGYSVSREKKESFPLTVTSAQKNPTAFYLCASRETSPNDEQFFGPGTRLTVL.

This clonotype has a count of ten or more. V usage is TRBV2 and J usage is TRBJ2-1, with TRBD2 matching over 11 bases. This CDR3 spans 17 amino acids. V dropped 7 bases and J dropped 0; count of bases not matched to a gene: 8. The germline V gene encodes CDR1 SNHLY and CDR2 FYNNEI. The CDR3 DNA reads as TGTGCCAGCATCGGACTAGCGGGTAGTAGCTCCTACAATGAGCAGTTCTTC. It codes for CASIGLAGSSSYNEQFF. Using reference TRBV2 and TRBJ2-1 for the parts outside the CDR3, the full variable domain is EPEVTQTPSHQVTQMGQEVILRCVPISNHLYFYWYRQILGQKVEFLVSFYNNEISEKSEIFDDQFSVERPDGSNFTLKIRSTKLEDSAMYFCASIGLAGSSSYNEQFFGPGTRLTVL.

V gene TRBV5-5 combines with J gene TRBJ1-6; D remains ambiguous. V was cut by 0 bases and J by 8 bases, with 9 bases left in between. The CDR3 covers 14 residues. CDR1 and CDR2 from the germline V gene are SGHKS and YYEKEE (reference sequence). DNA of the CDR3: TGTGCCAGCAGCTTGGTAGGGTCGGATTCACCCCTCCACTTT. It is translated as CASSLVGSDSPLHF.

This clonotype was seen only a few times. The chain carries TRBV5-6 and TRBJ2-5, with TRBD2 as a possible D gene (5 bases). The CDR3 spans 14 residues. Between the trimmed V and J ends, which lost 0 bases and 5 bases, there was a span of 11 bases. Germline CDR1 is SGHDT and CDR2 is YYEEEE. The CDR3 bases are TGTGCCAGCAGCTTGGGGAGACGCGGGGAGACCCAGTACTTC. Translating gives CASSLGRRGETQYF.

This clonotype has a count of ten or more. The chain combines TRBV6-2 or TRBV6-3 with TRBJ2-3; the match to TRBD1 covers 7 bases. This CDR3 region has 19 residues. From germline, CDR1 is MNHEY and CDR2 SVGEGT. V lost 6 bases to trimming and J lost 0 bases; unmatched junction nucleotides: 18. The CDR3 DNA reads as TGTGCCAGCAGCTTCAGAACAGGGGCCAGGACCTCTAGCACAGATACGCAGTATTTT. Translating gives CASSFRTGARTSSTDTQYF.

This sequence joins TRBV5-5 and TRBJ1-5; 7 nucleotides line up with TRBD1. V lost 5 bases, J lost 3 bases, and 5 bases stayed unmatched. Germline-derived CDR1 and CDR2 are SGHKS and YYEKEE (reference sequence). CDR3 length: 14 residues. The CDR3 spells CASSRDRVNQPQHF. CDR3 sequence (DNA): TGTGCCAGCAGTCGGGACAGAGTCAATCAGCCCCAGCATTTT. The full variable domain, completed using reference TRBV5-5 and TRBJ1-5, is DAGVTQSPTHLIKTRGQQVTLRCSPISGHKSVSWYQQVLGQGPQFIFQYYEKEERGRGNFPDRFSARQFPNYSSELNVNALLLGDSALYLCASSRDRVNQPQHFGDGTRLSIL.

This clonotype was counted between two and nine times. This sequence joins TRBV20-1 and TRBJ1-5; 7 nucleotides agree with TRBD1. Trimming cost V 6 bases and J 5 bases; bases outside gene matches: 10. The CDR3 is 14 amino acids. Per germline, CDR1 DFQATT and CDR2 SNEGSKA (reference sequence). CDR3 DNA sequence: TGCAGTGCGAATAGACAGGGAACGGATCAGCCCCAGCATTTT. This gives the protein CSANRQGTDQPQHF.

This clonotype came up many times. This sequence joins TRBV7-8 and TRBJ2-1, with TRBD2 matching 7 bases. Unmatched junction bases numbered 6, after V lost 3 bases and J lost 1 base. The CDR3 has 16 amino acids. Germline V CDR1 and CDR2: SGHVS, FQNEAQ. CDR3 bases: TGTGCCAGCAGCTTGCCTCCTAGCGGTTCCTACAATGAGCAGTTCTTC. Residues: CASSLPPSGSYNEQFF.

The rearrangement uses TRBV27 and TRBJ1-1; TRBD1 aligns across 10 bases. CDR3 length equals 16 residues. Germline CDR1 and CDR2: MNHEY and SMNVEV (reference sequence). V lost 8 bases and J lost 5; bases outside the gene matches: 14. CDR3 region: CASASGMTGGITEAFF. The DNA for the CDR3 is TGTGCCAGCGCGTCTGGGATGACAGGGGGCATAACTGAAGCTTTCTTT.